A single sample gave rise to the 5 T cell receptor beta chains below, sequenced in a study of shared clonotypes between healthy human individuals. Sequenced by immunoSEQ multiplex PCR; TCRdb stores in-frame clones only, minus some. Of millions of clones in the sample, just over 90% were seen once. The naive CD8 subset, CD45RO-negative cells positively selected for CCR7, excluded terminally differentiated effector memory CD45RA+ cells. The sequenced material came from naive CD8+ T cells from PBMCs. The receptors were sampled from a man aged 18 to 29 in good health. Some clones in this sample may be carry-over from other donors' samples.

This clone was observed a handful of times. This chain uses TRBV7-9 with TRBJ2-2; 7 bases line up with TRBD1. The CDR3 is made up of 17 amino acids. Unmatched junction bases numbered 5, after V lost 1 base and J lost 0 bases. Germline V gene data show CDR1 as SEHNR and CDR2 as FQNEAQ (reference sequence). CDR3 nucleotides: TGTGCCAGCAGCTTAGAGGTGGGACAGACGAACACCGGGGAGCTGTTTTTT. Translated, it gives CASSLEVGQTNTGELFF.

The chain has TRBV5-1 and TRBJ2-5; D could derive from TRBD1 or TRBD2 (5 bases each). With 4 bases removed from V and 2 bases from J, the gap between germline ends came to 12 bases. The CDR3 extends over 14 amino acids. Germline CDR1 SGHRS, CDR2 YFSETQ. The chain's CDR3 is CASSARDGQETQYF. Written as DNA, the CDR3 is TGCGCCAGCAGCGCCCGGGACGGGCAAGAGACCCAGTACTTC. Together with reference TRBV5-1 and TRBJ2-5, the CDR3 gives the full variable domain: KAGVTQTPRYLIKTRGQQVTLSCSPISGHRSVSWYQQTPGQGLQFLFEYFSETQRNKGNFPGRFSGRQFSNSRSEMNVSTLELGDSALYLCASSARDGQETQYFGPGTRLLVL.

This chain uses TRBV27 with TRBJ2-7; D unclear. Germline-derived CDR1 and CDR2 are MNHEY and SMNVEV (reference sequence). Trimming left V 3 bases short and J 4 bases short, with 16 bases between. The CDR3 loop spans 15 amino acids. As DNA, the CDR3 is TGTGCCAGCAGTTTTTCAATGGTCCGAACTTACGAGCAGTACTTC. The encoded protein is CASSFSMVRTYEQYF.

The chain has TRBV5-5 and TRBJ1-1; D possibly corresponds to TRBD1 (5 bases). This CDR3 region has 15 residues. Trimming cost V 1 base and J 0 bases, with 10 bases left between them. CDR1 is SGHKS and CDR2 is YYEKEE in the germline V gene (reference sequence). CDR3: CASSLSRAMNTEAFF. The CDR3 DNA sequence: TGTGCCAGCAGCTTGTCCAGGGCCATGAACACTGAAGCTTTCTTT.

CDR3 in amino acids: CASSQTSKLHEQFF. In DNA form, the CDR3 reads TGTGCCAGCAGCCAGACTAGCAAGCTTCATGAGCAGTTCTTC. The chain combines TRBV14 with TRBJ2-1, with 7 bases matching TRBD2. Looked up from germline, CDR1 is SGHDN and CDR2 is FVKESK. Losses at the gene ends were 3 bases for V and 8 bases for J; bases not matched to a gene: 7. This CDR3 has 14 amino acids. The full variable domain, rest sourced from reference TRBV14 and TRBJ2-1, is EAGVTQFPSHSVIEKGQTVTLRCDPISGHDNLYWYRRVMGKEIKFLLHFVKESKQDESGMPNNRFLAERTGGTYSTLKVQPAELEDSGVYFCASSQTSKLHEQFFGPGTRLTVL.